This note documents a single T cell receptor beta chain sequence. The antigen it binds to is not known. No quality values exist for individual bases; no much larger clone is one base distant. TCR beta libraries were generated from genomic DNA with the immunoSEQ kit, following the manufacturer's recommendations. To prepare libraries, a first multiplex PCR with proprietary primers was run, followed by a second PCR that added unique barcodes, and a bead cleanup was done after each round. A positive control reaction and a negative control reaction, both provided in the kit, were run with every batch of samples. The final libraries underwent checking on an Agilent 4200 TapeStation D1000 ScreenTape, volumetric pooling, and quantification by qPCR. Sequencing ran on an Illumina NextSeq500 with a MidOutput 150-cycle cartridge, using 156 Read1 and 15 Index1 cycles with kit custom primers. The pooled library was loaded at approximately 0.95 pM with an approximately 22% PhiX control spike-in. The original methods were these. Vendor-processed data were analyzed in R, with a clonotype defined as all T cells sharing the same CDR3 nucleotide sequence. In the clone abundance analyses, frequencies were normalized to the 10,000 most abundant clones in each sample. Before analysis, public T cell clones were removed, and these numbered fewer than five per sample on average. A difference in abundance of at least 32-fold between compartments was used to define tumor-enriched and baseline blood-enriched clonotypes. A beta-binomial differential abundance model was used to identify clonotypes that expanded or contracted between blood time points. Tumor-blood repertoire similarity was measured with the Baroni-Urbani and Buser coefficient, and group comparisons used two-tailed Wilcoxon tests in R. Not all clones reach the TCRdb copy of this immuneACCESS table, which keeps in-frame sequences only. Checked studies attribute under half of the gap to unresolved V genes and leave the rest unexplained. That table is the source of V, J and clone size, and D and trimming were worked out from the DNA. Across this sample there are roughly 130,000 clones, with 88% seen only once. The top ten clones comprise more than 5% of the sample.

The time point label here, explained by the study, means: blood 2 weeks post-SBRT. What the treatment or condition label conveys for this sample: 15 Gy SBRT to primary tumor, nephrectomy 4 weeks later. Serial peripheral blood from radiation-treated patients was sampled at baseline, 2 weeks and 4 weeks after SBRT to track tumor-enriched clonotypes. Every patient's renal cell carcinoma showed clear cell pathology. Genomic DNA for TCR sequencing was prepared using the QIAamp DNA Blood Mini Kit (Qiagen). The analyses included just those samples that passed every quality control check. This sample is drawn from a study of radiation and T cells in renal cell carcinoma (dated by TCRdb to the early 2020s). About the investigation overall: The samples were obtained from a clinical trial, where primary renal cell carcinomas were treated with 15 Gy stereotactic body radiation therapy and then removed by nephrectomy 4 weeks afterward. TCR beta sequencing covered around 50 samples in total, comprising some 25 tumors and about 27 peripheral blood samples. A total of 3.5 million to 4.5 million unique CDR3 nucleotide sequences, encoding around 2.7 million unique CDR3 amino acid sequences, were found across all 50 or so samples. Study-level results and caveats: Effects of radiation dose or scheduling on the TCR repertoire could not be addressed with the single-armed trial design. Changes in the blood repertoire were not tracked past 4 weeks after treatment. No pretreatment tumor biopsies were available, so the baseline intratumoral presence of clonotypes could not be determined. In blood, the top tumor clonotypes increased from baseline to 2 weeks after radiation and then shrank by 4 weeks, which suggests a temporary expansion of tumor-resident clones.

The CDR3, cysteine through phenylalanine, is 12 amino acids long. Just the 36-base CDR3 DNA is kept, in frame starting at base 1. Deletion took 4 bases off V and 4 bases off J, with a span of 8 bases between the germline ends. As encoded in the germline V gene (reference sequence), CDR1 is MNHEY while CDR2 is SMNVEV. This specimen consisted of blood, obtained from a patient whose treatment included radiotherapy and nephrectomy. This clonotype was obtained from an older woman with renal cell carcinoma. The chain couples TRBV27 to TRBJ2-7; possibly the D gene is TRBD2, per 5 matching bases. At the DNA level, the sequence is TGTGCCAGCAGTTCGACTAAATACGAGCAGTACTTC. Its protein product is CASSSTKYEQYF.